Below are 4 T cell receptor beta chains sequenced from a single sample in a study of spatial heterogeneity in lung cancer. Time point described: blood at routine non-recurrence follow-up after resection. The sequenced material consisted of unsorted whole RNA from tumor, nontumor lung or frozen PBMC. From the 5' RACE reads, TCRdb called clonotypes with MiXCR, one entry per CDR3 protein. This sample has around 47,000 distinct CDR3 sequences, with roughly 7% found just once. Sequencing used PBMCs, obtained at follow-up. These receptors came from a female donor with early-stage non-small cell lung cancer.

The sample holds a few counts of this clonotype. The V call is TRBV5-1, the J call TRBJ1-2; D gene unclear. Germline V gene sequence: CDR1 SGHRS, CDR2 YFSETQ. Trimming removed 0 bases from V and 5 bases from J, with 8 bases in between. CDR3 size: 13 residues. This CDR3 is CASSLDRQYGYTF. In nucleotides, the CDR3 is TGCGCCAGCAGCTTGGACAGACAATATGGCTACACCTTC.

This clonotype was counted ten times or more. This chain connects TRBV28 to TRBJ1-3; the D gene is possibly TRBD1 (6 bases). The length of the CDR3 is 15 residues. Trimming stripped 6 bases from V and 0 bases from J, with 12 bases between. Germline loops: CDR1 MDHEN, CDR2 SYDVKM. CDR3 bases: TGTGCCAGCAGGGGCCTCAGGGGCTCTGGAAACACCATATATTTT. Amino acid sequence: CASRGLRGSGNTIYF.

This clonotype was recorded at least ten times. The chain carries TRBV5-1 and TRBJ2-3, with TRBD2 identical over 8 bases. Germline trimming cut 0 bases from V and 3 bases from J; bases unmatched to any gene: 9. This CDR3 has 17 residues. Germline assignment: CDR1 SGHRS and CDR2 YFSETQ. The CDR3 nucleotides are TGCGCCAGCAGCTTGGAAGGTGGTATAGCGGGGACAGATACGCAGTATTTT. It codes for CASSLEGGIAGTDTQYF.

This clonotype was counted at least ten times. The genes are TRBV7-9 and TRBJ1-2, with 7 bases that match TRBD1. Germline trimming cut 7 bases from V and 6 bases from J; bases unmatched to any gene: 11. The CDR3 loop spans 14 amino acids. Germline CDR1 is SEHNR and CDR2 is FQNEAQ (reference sequence). The CDR3 here is CASNPQGIMDGYTF. Written as DNA, the CDR3 is TGTGCCAGCAACCCACAGGGGATAATGGATGGCTACACCTTC.